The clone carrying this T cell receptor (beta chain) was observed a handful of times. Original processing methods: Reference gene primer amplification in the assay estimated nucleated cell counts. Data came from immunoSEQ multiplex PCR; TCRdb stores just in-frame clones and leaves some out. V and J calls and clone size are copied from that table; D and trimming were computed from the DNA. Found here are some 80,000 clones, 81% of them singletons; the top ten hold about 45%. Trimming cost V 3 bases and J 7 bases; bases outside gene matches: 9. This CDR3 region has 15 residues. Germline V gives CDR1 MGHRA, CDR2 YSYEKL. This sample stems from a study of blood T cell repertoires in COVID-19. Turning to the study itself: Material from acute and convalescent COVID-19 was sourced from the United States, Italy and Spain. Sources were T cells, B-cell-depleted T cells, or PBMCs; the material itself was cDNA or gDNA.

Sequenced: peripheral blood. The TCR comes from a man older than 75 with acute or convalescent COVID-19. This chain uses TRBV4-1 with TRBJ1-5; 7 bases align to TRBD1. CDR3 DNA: TGCGCCAGCAGCCATCGACAGGGAGAGAGCCAGCCCCAGCATTTT. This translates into CASSHRQGESQPQHF.